The clone carrying this T cell receptor beta chain was found a few times. The antigen is undetermined. This specimen belongs to a study of CD8+ T cells in alopecia areata. Study-wide results and caveats: The treated group had a single nonresponder, limiting CD8+ expansion-response conclusions.

The V gene's germline CDR1 is MGHRA and CDR2 YSYEKL. The V and J ends lost 4 bases and 5 bases, in that order; junction bases with no gene match: 6. The CDR3 covers 15 residues. RNA was extracted and reverse transcribed into cDNA as the sequencing template. The repertoire was sequenced with immunoSEQ multiplex PCR; TCRdb's copy has only in-frame clones and lacks some. The sample lists 80,000 or so clones, about 71% seen once, with around 24% in the top ten. Specified treatment: oral pan-JAK inhibitor, 5-10 mg twice daily. The gene calls are TRBV4-1 and TRBJ1-5; the match to TRBD1 covers 9 bases. Sequencing was performed on CD8+ T cells sorted from blood, taken at week 24, from a patient treated with tofacitinib. The receptor was derived from a human donor with alopecia areata. The CDR3 DNA is TGCGCCAGCAGCCTTATAACAGGGGGCGATCAGCCCCAGCATTTT. Translated: CASSLITGGDQPQHF.